A selection of T cell receptor beta chains follows, all from one sample in a study of T-cell memory formation after mild COVID-19. TCRdb fed the 5' RACE reads into MiXCR, producing one record per CDR3 protein. This sample carries fewer than 90,000 distinct CDR3 sequences, over 11% of them seen once, and the ten largest clones take 25% to 35%. What was sequenced was PBMCs or a T cell subset sorted from them (not recorded which). Every receptor here comes from an adult woman who had mild COVID-19 (a few samples of this study predate the infection). Cell type and time point are not known. The CDR3 runs from the conserved cysteine through the conserved F or W. D genes are given only for firm matches. Clone size is given for some rows only: seen once, a few or many times, or a class if the clone is expanded.

abundance	v_gene	j_gene	d_gene	CDR3nt	CDR3aa
few	TRBV4-1	TRBJ1-5	NA	TGCGCCAGCAGCCCAAACAGGGATAATCAGCCCCAGCATTTT	CASSPNRDNQPQHF
many	TRBV7-9	TRBJ2-2	NA	TGTGCCAGCAGCGGGAGAGGGGCAGACGGGGAGCTGTTTTTT	CASSGRGADGELFF
NA	TRBV29-1	TRBJ2-7	NA	TGCAGCGTGAGGGGTGGCAGATCCTACGAGCAGTACTTC	CSVRGGRSYEQYF
many	TRBV4-3	TRBJ2-7	TRBD1	TGCGCCAGCAGCTACTCCGGGACAGGGGAAGTCTACGAGCAGTACTTC	CASSYSGTGEVYEQYF
NA	TRBV6-5	TRBJ1-2	NA	TGTGCCAGCAGTTACCTCCAGGCCTCCTTTGGCTACACCTTC	CASSYLQASFGYTF
NA	TRBV20-1	TRBJ2-1	NA	TGCAGTGCTAGTATGAGAAAGACCTACAATGAGCAGTTCTTC	CSASMRKTYNEQFF
NA	TRBV29-1	TRBJ2-2	NA	TGCAGCGTTGCCGTAGGGGTGAACACCGGGGAGCTGTTTTTT	CSVAVGVNTGELFF
few	TRBV5-5	TRBJ2-2	NA	TGTGCCAGCAGCTTGTCGGGGGGCAACACCGGGGAGCTGTTTTTT	CASSLSGGNTGELFF
few	TRBV7-2	TRBJ2-1	TRBD2	TGTGCCAGCAGCTTAGGAGCGGGAGGACTCGACTCCTACAATGAGCAGTTCTTC	CASSLGAGGLDSYNEQFF
NA	TRBV19	TRBJ2-7	NA	TGTGCCAGCCGCTGGGGGACGAGCTCCTACGAGCAGTACTTC	CASRWGTSSYEQYF
many	TRBV28	TRBJ2-1	TRBD2	TGTGCCAGCAGCTTGGGACTAGGGGCGTACAATGAGCAGTTCTTC	CASSLGLGAYNEQFF
NA	TRBV7-6	TRBJ1-1	NA	TGTGCCAGCAGCTTAGATGGGGCGAACACTGAAGCTTTCTTT	CASSLDGANTEAFF
few	TRBV6-6	TRBJ2-7	TRBD1	TGTGCCAGCAGTTACCTTGAGGACAGGGGGCGCGAGCAGTACTTC	CASSYLEDRGREQYF
NA	TRBV5-5	TRBJ2-3	NA	TGTGCCAGCAGCACGGGACTTGGCACAGATACGCAGTATTTT	CASSTGLGTDTQYF
few	TRBV24-1	TRBJ2-5	TRBD2	TGTGCCACCAGTGATTTCAGCGGGGGGCCCGTACGGTGGCAAGAGACCCAGTACTTC	CATSDFSGGPVRWQETQYF
NA	TRBV24-1	TRBJ2-1	TRBD2	TGTGCCACCAGCGAACGACTAGCGGGAGTCGATGAGCAGTTCTTC	CATSERLAGVDEQFF
few	TRBV11-2	TRBJ2-7	TRBD1	TGTGCCAGCAGCTCCGGGACAGGGCTCGAGCAGTACTTC	CASSSGTGLEQYF
few	TRBV30	TRBJ1-1	TRBD1	TGTGCCTGGGACACTGGGACAGGGCCGAACACTGAAGCTTTCTTT	CAWDTGTGPNTEAFF
NA	TRBV6-6	TRBJ1-2	NA	TGTGCCAGTAGACAGATCGATAACTATGGCTACACCTTC	CASRQIDNYGYTF
many	TRBV12-3/TRBV12-4	TRBJ2-7	TRBD2	TGTGCCAGCAGACTCCATGGGGGGGGGGCCTACGAGCAGTACTTC	CASRLHGGGAYEQYF
NA	TRBV5-1	TRBJ2-1	TRBD1	TGCGCCAGCAGCTTGGGGGAGACAGGGATAGATGAGCAGTTCTTC	CASSLGETGIDEQFF
NA	TRBV9	TRBJ2-3	TRBD2	TGTGCCAGCAGCCCCGTCGGGAGGGACGAGAAGCAGTATTTT	CASSPVGRDEKQYF
NA	TRBV20-1	TRBJ2-1	NA	TGCAGTGCTGCGGGACGGGGGGCCCACAATGAGCAGTTCTTC	CSAAGRGAHNEQFF
NA	TRBV23-1	TRBJ2-1	TRBD2	TGCGCCAGCAGTCCTAGCACGGGGGGAAACTACAATGAGCAGTTCTTC	CASSPSTGGNYNEQFF
NA	TRBV7-9	TRBJ2-1	NA	TGTGCCAGCAGCCTAAAGGCTGGGCCATACAATGAGCAGTTCTTC	CASSLKAGPYNEQFF
NA	TRBV29-1	TRBJ2-1	TRBD1	TGCAGCGACTCAGGGGGCGGTGAGCAGTTCTTC	CSDSGGGEQFF
few	TRBV7-9	TRBJ2-7	NA	TGTGCCAGCAGCTTAGTTTATCCCTACGAGCAGTACTTC	CASSLVYPYEQYF
NA	TRBV24-1	TRBJ2-1	TRBD1	TGTGCCACCAGTGACCGGACAGGGGGGAACTACAATGAGCAGTTCTTC	CATSDRTGGNYNEQFF
NA	TRBV15	TRBJ2-7	NA	TGTGCCACCGCAACTTACAAGATCTCCTACGAGCAGTACTTC	CATATYKISYEQYF
NA	TRBV24-1	TRBJ2-7	NA	TGTGCCACCAGCAAGGCAGCTTCCTACGAGCAGTACTTC	CATSKAASYEQYF
few	TRBV4-3	TRBJ2-7	NA	TGCGCCAGCAGCGAGGAGACTAGAGCCTACGAGCAGTACTTC	CASSEETRAYEQYF
many	TRBV20-1	TRBJ2-7	NA	TGCAGTGCCTCGGGTGGAACCATAACCTACGAGCAGTACTTC	CSASGGTITYEQYF
NA	TRBV11-2	TRBJ2-5	TRBD2	TGTGCCAGCATCGGACTAGCGGGAGTGGAGACCCAGTACTTC	CASIGLAGVETQYF
NA	TRBV5-1	TRBJ2-2	TRBD1	TGCGCCAGCAGCCAATCGGGACAGCGTTACACCGGGGAGCTGTTTTTT	CASSQSGQRYTGELFF
few	TRBV5-1	TRBJ2-7	NA	TGCGCCAGCAGCTTGGGGGTGGCTGGAAACGAGCAGTACTTC	CASSLGVAGNEQYF
few	TRBV5-5	TRBJ2-7	TRBD2	TGTGCCAGCAGCTTACGCTCCGGGACTAGCGCCTACGAGCAGTACTTC	CASSLRSGTSAYEQYF
few	TRBV20-1	TRBJ2-1	NA	TGCAGTGCAACGGACGGGCCCCTCTATGAGCAGTTCTTC	CSATDGPLYEQFF
few	TRBV7-9	TRBJ2-5	NA	TGTGCCAGCAGCCCAGGCGGGACGCGGCCTCAAGAGACCCAGTACTTC	CASSPGGTRPQETQYF
NA	TRBV7-9	TRBJ1-5	NA	TGTGCCAGCAGCTTCGGCGATGGGCAGCCCCAGCATTTT	CASSFGDGQPQHF
NA	TRBV9	TRBJ2-3	TRBD2	TGTGCCAGCAACGGGGGGTCAGATACGCAGTATTTT	CASNGGSDTQYF
NA	TRBV20-1	TRBJ2-4	NA	TGCAGTGCTATGGGGCTAGCCAAAAACATTCAGTACTTC	CSAMGLAKNIQYF
NA	TRBV14	TRBJ2-5	NA	TGTGCCAGCAGCCAAGATGCAGGGGAGGAGACCCAGTACTTC	CASSQDAGEETQYF
few	TRBV6-2/TRBV6-3	TRBJ2-5	TRBD2	TGTGCCAGCAGTGGAGGGACTAGCGGGGGGTCCGAGGAGACCCAGTACTTC	CASSGGTSGGSEETQYF
NA	TRBV25-1	TRBJ1-6	NA	TGTGCCAGCAGGCTATGGGTGAATTCACCCCTCCACTTT	CASRLWVNSPLHF
NA	TRBV6-5	TRBJ2-5	TRBD2	TGTGCCAGCAGTTCCCGACCGGGACTAGCGGGGGCCTACCAAGAGACCCAGTACTTC	CASSSRPGLAGAYQETQYF
NA	TRBV7-9	TRBJ2-5	NA	TGTGCCAGCAGCTTAACCCCAGGGTTTATCCAAGAGACCCAGTACTTC	CASSLTPGFIQETQYF
few	TRBV5-1	TRBJ1-6	NA	TGCGCCAGCAGCCCCCTGGGAGAGCATCTCCACTTT	CASSPLGEHLHF
NA	TRBV6-1	TRBJ1-1	TRBD1	TGTGCCGCAGACCGGGCAGGGGGGGAAGGCACTGAAGCTTTCTTT	CAADRAGGEGTEAFF